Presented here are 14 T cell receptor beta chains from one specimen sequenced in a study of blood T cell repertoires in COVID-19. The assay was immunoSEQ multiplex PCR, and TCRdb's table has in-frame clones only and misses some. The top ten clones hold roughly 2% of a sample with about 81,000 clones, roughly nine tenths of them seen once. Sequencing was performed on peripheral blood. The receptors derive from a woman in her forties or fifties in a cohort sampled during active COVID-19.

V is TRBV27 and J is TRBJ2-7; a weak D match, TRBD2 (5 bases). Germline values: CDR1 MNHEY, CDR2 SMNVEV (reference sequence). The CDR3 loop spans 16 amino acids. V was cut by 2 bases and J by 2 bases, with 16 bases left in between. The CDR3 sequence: CASSLGGWRPTYEQYF. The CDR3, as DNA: TGTGCCAGCAGTTTAGGTGGTTGGAGGCCGACCTACGAGCAGTACTTC.

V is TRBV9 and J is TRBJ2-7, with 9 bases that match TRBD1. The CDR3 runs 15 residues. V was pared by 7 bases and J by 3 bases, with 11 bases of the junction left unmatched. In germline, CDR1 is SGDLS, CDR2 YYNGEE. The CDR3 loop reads CASGKGGTGIYEQYF. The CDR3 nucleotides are TGTGCCAGCGGCAAAGGAGGGACAGGGATCTACGAGCAGTACTTC.

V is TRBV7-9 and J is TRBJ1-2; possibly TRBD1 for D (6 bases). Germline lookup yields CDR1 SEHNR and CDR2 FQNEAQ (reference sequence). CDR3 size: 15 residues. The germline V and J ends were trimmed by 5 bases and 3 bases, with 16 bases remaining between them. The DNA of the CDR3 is TGTGCCAGCAGCCCGCGGACAGTAACGGACTATGGCTACACCTTC. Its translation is CASSPRTVTDYGYTF.

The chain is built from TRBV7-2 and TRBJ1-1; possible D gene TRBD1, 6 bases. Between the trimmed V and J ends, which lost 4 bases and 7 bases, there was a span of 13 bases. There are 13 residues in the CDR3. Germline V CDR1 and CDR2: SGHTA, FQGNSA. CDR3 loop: CASSWAQGSEAFF. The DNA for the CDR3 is TGTGCCAGCAGCTGGGCACAGGGTAGTGAAGCTTTCTTT.

CDR3 DNA: TGCGCCAGCAGAACAGGGGGCGCACCCGATACGCAGTATTTT. Its translation is CASRTGGAPDTQYF. The rearrangement uses TRBV5-1 and TRBJ2-3; 9 bases are shared with TRBD1. V shed 5 bases, J shed 6 bases, and the junction held 7 bases outside the gene matches. The CDR3 has 14 residues. Germline CDR1 is SGHRS and CDR2 is YFSETQ.

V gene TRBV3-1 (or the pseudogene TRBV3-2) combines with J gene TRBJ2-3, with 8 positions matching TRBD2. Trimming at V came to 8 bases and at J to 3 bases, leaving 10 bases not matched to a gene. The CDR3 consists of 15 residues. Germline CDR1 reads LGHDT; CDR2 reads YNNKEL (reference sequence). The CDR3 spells CASGERSGRTDTQYF. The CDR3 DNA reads TGTGCCAGCGGAGAACGCAGCGGGAGAACAGATACGCAGTATTTT.

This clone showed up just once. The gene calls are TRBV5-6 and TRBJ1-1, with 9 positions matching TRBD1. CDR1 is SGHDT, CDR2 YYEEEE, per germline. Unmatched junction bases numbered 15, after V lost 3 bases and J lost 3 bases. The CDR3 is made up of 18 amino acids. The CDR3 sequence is CASSWEFGTGKVDTEAFF. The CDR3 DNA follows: TGTGCCAGCAGCTGGGAGTTCGGGACAGGGAAGGTGGACACTGAAGCTTTCTTT.

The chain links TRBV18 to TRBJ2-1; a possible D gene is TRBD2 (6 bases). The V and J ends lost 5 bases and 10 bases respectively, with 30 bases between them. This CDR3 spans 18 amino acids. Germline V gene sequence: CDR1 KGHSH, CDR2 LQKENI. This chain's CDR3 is CASSTEGGDLAHYWEQFF. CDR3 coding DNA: TGTGCCAGCTCAACGGAGGGTGGGGATTTGGCACACTATTGGGAGCAGTTCTTC.

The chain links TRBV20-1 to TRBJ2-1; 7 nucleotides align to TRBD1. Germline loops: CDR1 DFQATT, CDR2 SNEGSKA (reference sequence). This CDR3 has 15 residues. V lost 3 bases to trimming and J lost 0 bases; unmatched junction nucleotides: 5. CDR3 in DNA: TGCAGTGCTAGTTCCGGACAGGACTCCTACAATGAGCAGTTCTTC. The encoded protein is CSASSGQDSYNEQFF.

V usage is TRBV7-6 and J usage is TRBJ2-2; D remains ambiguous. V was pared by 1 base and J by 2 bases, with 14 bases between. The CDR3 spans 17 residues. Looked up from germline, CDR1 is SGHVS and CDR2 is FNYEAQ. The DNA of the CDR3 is TGTGCCAGCAGCTTAGGGTTGGGCAGACGAAACACCGGGGAGCTGTTTTTT. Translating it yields CASSLGLGRRNTGELFF.

The CDR3 coding sequence is TGTGCCAGCAGTTACCCCCTTGTTCCAACTAGCTCCTACGAGCAGTACTTC. As protein: CASSYPLVPTSSYEQYF. The genes are TRBV28 and TRBJ2-7; a possible D gene is TRBD2 (5 bases). Looked up from germline, CDR1 is MDHEN and CDR2 is SYDVKM. V lost 4 bases, J lost 0 bases, and 19 bases lay in between. The CDR3 covers 17 residues.

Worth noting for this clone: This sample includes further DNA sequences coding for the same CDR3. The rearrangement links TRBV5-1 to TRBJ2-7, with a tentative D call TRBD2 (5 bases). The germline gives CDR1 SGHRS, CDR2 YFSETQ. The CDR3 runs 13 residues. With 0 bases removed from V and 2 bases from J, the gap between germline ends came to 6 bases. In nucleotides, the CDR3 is TGCGCCAGCAGCTTGGCGGGGACCTACGAGCAGTACTTC. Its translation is CASSLAGTYEQYF.

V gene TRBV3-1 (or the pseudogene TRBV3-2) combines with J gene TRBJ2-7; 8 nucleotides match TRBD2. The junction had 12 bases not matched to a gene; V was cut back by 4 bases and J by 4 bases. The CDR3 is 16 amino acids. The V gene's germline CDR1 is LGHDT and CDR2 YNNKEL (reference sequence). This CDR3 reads CASSPGAHSGTYEQYF. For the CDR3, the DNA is TGTGCCAGCAGCCCCGGAGCTCATAGCGGGACTTACGAGCAGTACTTC.

The CDR3 DNA is TGTGCCAGCAGCCCCCCAGGAGGGTGGGGCACTGAAGCTTTCTTT. Protein sequence: CASSPPGGWGTEAFF. This sequence joins TRBV28 and TRBJ1-1, with D uncertain. The CDR3 sequence is 15 residues long. V dropped 6 bases and J dropped 4 bases, with 18 bases sitting between them. From germline, CDR1 is MDHEN and CDR2 SYDVKM.